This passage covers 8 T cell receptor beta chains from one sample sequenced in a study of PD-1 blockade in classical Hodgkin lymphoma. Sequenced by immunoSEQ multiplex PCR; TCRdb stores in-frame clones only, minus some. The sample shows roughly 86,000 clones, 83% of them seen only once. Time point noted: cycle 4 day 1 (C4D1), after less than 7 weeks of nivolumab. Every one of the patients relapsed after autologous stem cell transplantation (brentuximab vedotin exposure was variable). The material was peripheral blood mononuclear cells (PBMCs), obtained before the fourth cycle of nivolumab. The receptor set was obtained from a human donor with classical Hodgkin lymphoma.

The CDR3 loop reads CSVAPASGRETQYF. In nucleotides, the CDR3 is TGCAGCGTTGCCCCCGCCAGCGGGAGGGAGACCCAGTACTTC. This chain links TRBV29-1 with TRBJ2-5; 9 nucleotides match TRBD2. The CDR3 sequence is 14 residues long. Germline loops: CDR1 SQVTM, CDR2 ANQGSEA. J gave up 5 bases and V 4 bases, and 8 bases lay outside the gene matches.

The CDR3 loop reads CASSVSPNEQFF. The CDR3 nucleotides read TGCGCCAGCAGCGTTTCGCCTAATGAGCAGTTCTTC. The V gene is TRBV5-1, the J gene TRBJ2-1; D remains ambiguous. Between the trimmed V and J ends, which lost 4 bases and 7 bases, there was a span of 9 bases. CDR1 and CDR2 from the germline V gene are SGHRS and YFSETQ. This CDR3 has 12 amino acids.

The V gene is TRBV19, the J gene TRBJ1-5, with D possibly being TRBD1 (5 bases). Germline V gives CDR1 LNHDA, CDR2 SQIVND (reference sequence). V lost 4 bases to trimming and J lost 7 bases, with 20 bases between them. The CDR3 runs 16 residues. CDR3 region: CASSRAPGTVGQPQHF. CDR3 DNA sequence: TGTGCCAGTAGTAGGGCCCCAGGGACGGTTGGACAGCCCCAGCATTTT.

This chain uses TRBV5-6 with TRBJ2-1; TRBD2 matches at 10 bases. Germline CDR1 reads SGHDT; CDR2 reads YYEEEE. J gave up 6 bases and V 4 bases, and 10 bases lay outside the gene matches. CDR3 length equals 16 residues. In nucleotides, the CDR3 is TGTGCCAGCAGCCCCCAGGGACTAGCGTATATCAATGAGCAGTTCTTC. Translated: CASSPQGLAYINEQFF.

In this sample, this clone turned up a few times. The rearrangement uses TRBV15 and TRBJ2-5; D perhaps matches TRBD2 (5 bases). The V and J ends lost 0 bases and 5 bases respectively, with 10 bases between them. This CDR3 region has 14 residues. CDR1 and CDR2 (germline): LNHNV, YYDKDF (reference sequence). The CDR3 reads CATSRDRGTETQYF. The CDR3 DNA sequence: TGTGCCACCAGCAGAGATCGGGGAACGGAGACCCAGTACTTC.

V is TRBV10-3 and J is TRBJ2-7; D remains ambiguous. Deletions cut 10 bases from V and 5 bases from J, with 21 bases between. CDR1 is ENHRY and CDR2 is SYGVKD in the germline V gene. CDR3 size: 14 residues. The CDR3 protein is CATRRGPDGDEQYF. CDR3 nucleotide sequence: TGTGCCACGCGAAGAGGCCCCGACGGAGACGAGCAGTACTTC.

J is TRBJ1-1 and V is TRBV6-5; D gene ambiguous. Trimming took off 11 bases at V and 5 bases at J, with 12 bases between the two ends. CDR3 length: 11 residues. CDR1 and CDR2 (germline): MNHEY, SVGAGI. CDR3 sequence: CAPQWCTEAFF. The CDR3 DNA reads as TGTGCCCCCCAGTGGTGTACTGAAGCTTTCTTT.

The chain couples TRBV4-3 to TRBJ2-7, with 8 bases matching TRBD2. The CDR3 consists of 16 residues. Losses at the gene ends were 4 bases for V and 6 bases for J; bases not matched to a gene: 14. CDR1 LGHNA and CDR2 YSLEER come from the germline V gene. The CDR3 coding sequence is TGCGCCAGCAGCCCAAAACCGGGACTAGAAACCCTCGAGCAGTACTTC. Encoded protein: CASSPKPGLETLEQYF.